The next 30 T cell receptor beta chains were all read from a single sample in a study of T-cell reconstitution after alpha-beta-depleted transplantation in children. A TCRbeta library incorporating unique molecular identifiers was prepared. Each CDR3 protein gets one entry after TCRdb re-called the PCR reads with MiXCR. The repertoire holds a few hundred thousand distinct CDR3 sequences, with 10% to 15% as singletons. The sequencing used PBMCs, mostly from graft donor cells, collected 360 days after TCRalphabeta/CD19-depleted stem cell transplant. The origin of the receptors is a male patient younger than 18 who had a stem cell transplant for acute myeloid leukemia, so the T cells may come from the graft donor.

The chain recombines TRBV12-3 or TRBV12-4 with TRBJ2-6, with no clear D. This CDR3 comprises 11 residues. Between the trimmed V and J ends, which lost 6 bases and 12 bases, there was a span of 9 bases. The CDR3 DNA is TGTGCCAGCAGCCACCTGGGCGTCCTGACTTTC. Its translation is CASSHLGVLTF.

This clonotype was detected many times. The CDR3 loop reads CASSLGRARETQYF. The DNA for the CDR3 is TGTGCCAGCAGTTTAGGCAGGGCCCGAGAGACCCAGTACTTC. The V call is TRBV12-3 or TRBV12-4, the J call TRBJ2-5, with TRBD1 as a possible D gene (5 bases). V was pared by 1 base and J by 4 bases, with 10 bases between. The CDR3 runs to 14 residues.

This clonotype has only a few counts. V gene TRBV5-1 combines with J gene TRBJ2-1; D is unresolved. The V end was cut by 0 bases, the J end by 4 bases, with 17 bases between. Germline CDR1 SGHRS, CDR2 YFSETQ. This CDR3 is built from 17 residues. Written as DNA, the CDR3 is TGCGCCAGCAGCTTGGACTCAATAGCCCCCCCTTACAATGAGCAGTTCTTC. It yields the protein CASSLDSIAPPYNEQFF.

This chain links TRBV7-3 with TRBJ2-1; 7 bases are a match to TRBD2. The CDR3 covers 13 residues. Germline loops: CDR1 SGHTA, CDR2 FQGTGA. With V trimmed by 7 bases and J by 3 bases, 3 bases remained unmatched. The CDR3 bases are TGTGCCAGCACCGCTAGCGGCTACAATGAGCAGTTCTTC. Its translation: CASTASGYNEQFF.

This clonotype was detected a few times. This chain connects TRBV20-1 to TRBJ2-7; 8 nucleotides match TRBD2. Germline V gives CDR1 DFQATT, CDR2 SNEGSKA (reference sequence). V trimming: 5 bases; J trimming: 3 bases; junction bases outside the gene matches: 18. The CDR3 sequence is 17 residues long. CDR3 region: CSASIFSGAGVNYEQYF. In nucleotides, the CDR3 is TGCAGTGCTTCCATCTTCTCGGGAGCGGGAGTAAACTACGAGCAGTACTTC.

The V and J genes are TRBV6-5 and TRBJ2-7; D remains ambiguous. CDR3 length equals 11 residues. Deletions cut 6 bases from V and 7 bases from J, with 10 bases between. Germline-derived CDR1 and CDR2 are MNHEY and SVGAGI. The CDR3 DNA reads as TGTGCCAGCAGCCACGGGTTGGAGCAGTACTTC. Translation: CASSHGLEQYF.

The chain joins TRBV7-8 to TRBJ1-1; tentatively, D is TRBD1 (6 bases). Looked up from germline, CDR1 is SGHVS and CDR2 is FQNEAQ. There are 16 residues in the CDR3. The V end was cut by 2 bases, the J end by 7 bases, with 20 bases between. CDR3: CASSLSFAARTDEAFF. Here the CDR3 DNA reads TGTGCCAGCAGCTTATCATTCGCGGCACGGACAGATGAAGCTTTCTTT.

This clonotype was counted only a few times. This chain uses TRBV20-1 with TRBJ2-7; TRBD1 might be the D (7 bases). The length of the CDR3 is 14 residues. Germline CDR1 DFQATT, CDR2 SNEGSKA (reference sequence). Trimming cost V 5 bases and J 4 bases, with 18 bases left between them. The CDR3 DNA reads as TGCAGTGCTCCTCCCGCTTCAGGGGGGTACGAGCAGTACTTC. This translates into CSAPPASGGYEQYF.

The chain combines TRBV7-2 with TRBJ2-1, with TRBD1 identical over 7 bases. Germline V gene data show CDR1 as SGHTA and CDR2 as FQGNSA. V lost 6 bases and J lost 0; bases outside the gene matches: 2. This CDR3 contains 14 residues. This CDR3 reads CASRGQPSYNEQFF. The DNA of the CDR3 is TGTGCCAGCAGGGGACAGCCCTCCTACAATGAGCAGTTCTTC.

As to this clonotype: The limits of the CDR3 on the DNA are not certain, so only TCRdb's listed CDR3 is given. The chain carries TRBV28 and TRBJ1-2; TRBD1, the table's D call, was not compared with the DNA. CDR1 is MDHEN and CDR2 is SYDVKM in the germline V gene. 13 amino acids form the CDR3, both terminal residues included. The CDR3 here is CASSFGPGGGYTF.

As to this clonotype: This may be a read error: a much more frequent sequence differs by one nucleotide. J is TRBJ2-7 and V is TRBV29-1; 9 nucleotides agree with TRBD2. This CDR3 has 13 residues. CDR1 SQVTM and CDR2 ANQGSEA come from the germline V gene. The CDR3 here is CSARLAAGYEQCF. The CDR3 DNA follows: TGCAGCGCTCGACTAGCGGCCGGCTACGAGCAGTGCTTC.

V usage is TRBV20-1 and J usage is TRBJ2-7; TRBD1 matches 9 bases. The CDR3 is made up of 18 amino acids. The V gene end was trimmed by 2 bases and the J gene end by 4 bases; junction bases not matched to a gene: 18. Germline loops: CDR1 DFQATT, CDR2 SNEGSKA (reference sequence). The CDR3 loop is CSARLRDRVRPYFYEQYF. CDR3 sequence (DNA): TGCAGTGCTAGACTCCGGGACAGGGTTAGACCTTATTTTTACGAGCAGTACTTC.

Sample share makes this clonotype medium-sized. V usage is TRBV29-1 and J usage is TRBJ2-3; 9 nucleotides align to TRBD1. Germline CDR1 reads SQVTM; CDR2 reads ANQGSEA. This CDR3 is built from 13 residues. J was trimmed by 4 bases and V by 6 bases; bases with no gene match: 5. The CDR3 sequence is CSVGQGSADTQYF. DNA for the CDR3: TGCAGCGTCGGACAGGGGAGCGCAGATACGCAGTATTTT.

There are a few counts of this clonotype. J is TRBJ2-5 and V is TRBV29-1; D is uncertain. V was clipped by 4 bases and J by 5 bases, with 8 bases between them. The CDR3 length is 11 residues. CDR1 and CDR2 (germline): SQVTM, ANQGSEA. The CDR3 is CSVVLGETQYF. In DNA form, the CDR3 reads TGCAGCGTTGTCCTAGGGGAGACCCAGTACTTC.

This chain links TRBV5-1 with TRBJ2-7; 9 nucleotides match TRBD1. The V segment lost 4 bases and the J segment 2 bases; nucleotides outside the gene matches: 25. The CDR3 extends over 21 amino acids. Germline CDR1 and CDR2: SGHRS and YFSETQ. The CDR3 DNA sequence: TGCGCCAGCAGCCCTCTCCCGATTTTTGTCTTCGGGACAGGGAACACCTACGAGCAGTACTTC. It yields the protein CASSPLPIFVFGTGNTYEQYF.

The chain recombines TRBV7-8 with TRBJ2-2; TRBD2 matches at 11 bases. Germline CDR1 reads SGHVS; CDR2 reads FQNEAQ. Losses at the gene ends were 5 bases for V and 2 bases for J; bases not matched to a gene: 7. This CDR3 is built from 17 residues. CDR3 coding DNA: TGTGCCAGCAGCCCGTTGACTAGCGGGATTAACACCGGGGAGCTGTTTTTT. Translating gives CASSPLTSGINTGELFF.

The CDR3 loop reads CAIRDRVSTEAFF. The DNA of the CDR3 is TGTGCCATCCGGGACAGGGTTTCCACTGAAGCTTTCTTT. The gene calls are TRBV6-2 or TRBV6-3 and TRBJ1-1, with 9 nucleotides matching TRBD1. The CDR3 length is 13 residues. The J segment lost 4 bases and the V segment lost 10 bases, leaving 7 bases of the junction unmatched. Per germline, CDR1 MNHEY and CDR2 SVGEGT.

The gene calls are TRBV19 and TRBJ2-7; D could derive from TRBD1 or TRBD2 (5 bases each). CDR3 length: 14 residues. Trimming pared 1 base from V and 2 bases from J, leaving 9 bases between. From germline, CDR1 is LNHDA and CDR2 SQIVND (reference sequence). CDR3 protein: CASSIGGSAYEQYF. The CDR3 region has the DNA TGTGCCAGTAGTATAGGGGGGAGCGCCTACGAGCAGTACTTC.

This clonotype was observed at least ten times. The CDR3 nucleotides read TGCAGCGCTTTTCTGGGGAGAGGGGCAGATACGCAGTATTTT. Residues: CSAFLGRGADTQYF. The chain carries TRBV29-1 and TRBJ2-3; the D call may be TRBD1 or TRBD2 (5 bases each). Between the trimmed V and J ends, which lost 7 bases and 4 bases, there was a span of 18 bases. The germline V gene has CDR1 SQVTM and CDR2 ANQGSEA. The length of the CDR3 is 14 residues.

This clonotype was picked up many times. This chain connects TRBV25-1 to TRBJ2-2; TRBD1 aligns across 8 bases. Germline V gene sequence: CDR1 MGHDK, CDR2 SYGVNS. V shed 1 base, J shed 4 bases, and the junction held 5 bases outside the gene matches. The CDR3 loop spans 16 amino acids. The CDR3 spells CASSESDRVATGELFF. Here the CDR3 DNA reads TGTGCCAGCAGTGAATCGGACAGGGTAGCCACCGGGGAGCTGTTTTTT. Based on the CDR3 plus reference TRBV25-1 and TRBJ2-2, the full variable domain is EADIYQTPRYLVIGTGKKITLECSQTMGHDKMYWYQQDPGMELHLIHYSYGVNSTEKGDLSSESTVSRIRTEHFPLTLESARPSHTSQYLCASSESDRVATGELFFGEGSRLTVL.

The rearrangement joins TRBV2 to TRBJ1-1, with 7 bases lining up with TRBD1. The CDR3 sequence is 14 residues long. Germline trimming cut 7 bases from V and 0 bases from J; bases unmatched to any gene: 5. Germline CDR1 reads SNHLY; CDR2 reads FYNNEI. The CDR3 nucleotides are TGTGCCAGCACCGGGGACAGACTGAACACTGAAGCTTTCTTT. It yields the protein CASTGDRLNTEAFF.

The chain couples TRBV7-3 to TRBJ2-5, with D unresolved. The germline gives CDR1 SGHTA, CDR2 FQGTGA. The CDR3 runs 16 residues. V gave up 3 bases and J gave up 5 bases, with 19 bases separating them. The DNA for the CDR3 is TGTGCCAGCAGCTTTCAAGGAAAGGGATCGTGGGAGACCCAGTACTTC. This codes for CASSFQGKGSWETQYF. The full variable domain, completed using reference TRBV7-3 and TRBJ2-5, is GAGVSQTPSNKVTEKGKYVELRCDPISGHTALYWYRQSLGQGPEFLIYFQGTGAADDSGLPNDRFFAVRPEGSVSTLKIQRTERGDSAVYLCASSFQGKGSWETQYFGPGTRLLVL.

This clonotype was counted at least ten times. V usage is TRBV2 and J usage is TRBJ2-4, with 11 bases fitting TRBD1. Losses at the gene ends were 6 bases for V and 1 base for J; bases not matched to a gene: 2. Germline V gene lookup returns CDR1 SNHLY and CDR2 FYNNEI. This CDR3 region has 15 residues. CDR3 DNA sequence: TGTGCCAGCAGGGACAGGGGGCTCGCCAAAAACATTCAGTACTTC. Translated: CASRDRGLAKNIQYF.

The sample holds many counts of this clonotype. V usage is TRBV10-3 and J usage is TRBJ2-1, with TRBD2 identical over 10 bases. V was pared by 5 bases and J by 5 bases, with 6 bases of the junction left unmatched. In germline, CDR1 is ENHRY, CDR2 SYGVKD. The length of the CDR3 is 15 residues. The CDR3 sequence: CAISSSGSGNNEQFF. The CDR3 DNA reads TGTGCCATCAGTTCTAGCGGGAGTGGCAACAATGAGCAGTTCTTC.

The chain combines TRBV7-2 with TRBJ2-7, with 12 bases aligning to TRBD2. Trimming took 4 bases from V and 3 from J; bases not matched to a gene: 4. This CDR3 spans 15 amino acids. Germline V gives CDR1 SGHTA, CDR2 FQGNSA. The CDR3: CASSSWTSGIYEQYF. In DNA form, the CDR3 reads TGTGCCAGCAGCTCATGGACTAGCGGGATCTACGAGCAGTACTTC.

The CDR3 reads CASSPAVAAITDTQYF. In nucleotides, the CDR3 is TGCGCCAGCAGCCCGGCGGTAGCCGCTATCACAGATACGCAGTATTTT. The chain uses TRBV5-1 and TRBJ2-3; no clear D gene. V lost 4 bases to trimming and J lost 2 bases, with 17 bases between them. Germline lookup yields CDR1 SGHRS and CDR2 YFSETQ. CDR3 length equals 16 residues.

The genes are TRBV7-9 and TRBJ2-7; 8 positions match TRBD2. CDR1 is SEHNR, CDR2 FQNEAQ, per germline (reference sequence). The ends lost 3 bases at V and 5 bases at J; junction bases unmatched: 9. The CDR3 totals 15 residues. Here the CDR3 DNA reads TGTGCCAGCAGCTTTCTAGCGGGCGGATCCGACGAGCAGTACTTC. Translated, it gives CASSFLAGGSDEQYF.

The chain links TRBV2 to TRBJ2-4, with 11 bases lining up with TRBD2. This CDR3 has 15 residues. After removal of 6 bases from V and 3 bases from J, the junction contained 4 bases not matched to a gene. Germline V gene lookup returns CDR1 SNHLY and CDR2 FYNNEI. The CDR3 spells CASRLAGGGKNIQYF. CDR3 nucleotide sequence: TGTGCCAGCAGGCTAGCGGGAGGAGGCAAAAACATTCAGTACTTC.

The J gene is TRBJ2-6, the V gene TRBV7-6; no definite D call. This CDR3 contains 17 residues. Trimming left V 0 bases short and J 0 bases short, with 9 bases between. Germline-derived CDR1 and CDR2 are SGHVS and FNYEAQ. CDR3 loop: CASSLAVYSSGANVLTF. Here the CDR3 DNA reads TGTGCCAGCAGCTTAGCAGTTTATAGCTCTGGGGCCAACGTCCTGACTTTC.

This clonotype was detected only a few times. One end of the junction fails to match germline, which may point to a read error. The chain uses TRBV7-2 and TRBJ2-3, with 7 bases that match TRBD2. This CDR3 has 14 amino acids. Germline CDR1 SGHTA, CDR2 FQGNSA. CDR3 nucleotides: TGTGCCAGCAGCTTAGTAGGCCTAGCGGTGAGCCAGGATTTT. Protein: CASSLVGLAVSQDF.